What follows is one T cell receptor (beta chain) and its context. Antigen: not known. The data stem from a study of cytomegalovirus exposure and HLA in healthy donors. Notes on the study in general: Many donors carried some public TCRs, although rarity characterized most TCR sequences.

Repertoires were generated with immunoSEQ multiplex PCR, while TCRdb's copy carries only in-frame clones and drops some. The sample consists of more than 140,000 clones, less than 90% of them appearing once. Sequences were obtained from PBMCs. This sequence originates from a woman under 30 in good health and CMV-seropositive.

The chain's CDR3 is CASSPTGIGSNQPQHF. CDR3 DNA: TGCGCCAGCAGCCCAACAGGGATAGGTAGCAATCAGCCCCAGCATTTT. The chain employs TRBV4-1 and TRBJ1-5, with TRBD1 as a possible D gene (6 bases). The CDR3 is 16 residues long. V was shortened by 4 bases and J by 0 bases, with 13 bases between the two germline ends. CDR1 and CDR2 (germline): MGHRA, YSYEKL.